Described below is a single T cell receptor (beta chain) sequence and its context. This clonotype was counted at least ten times. This receptor's antigen is unknown. Within one base of it there is no much larger clone, and no base qualities were kept. This specimen belongs to a study of identical twins (dated by TCRdb to about 2016). In terms of the full investigation: The study deep-sequenced TCR alpha and beta repertoires from monozygotic twins, unrelated adults of various ages and cord blood to test whether fetal clonotypes persist. Replicate twin experiments were performed at different times using different library preparation protocols to rule out contamination.

Library construction relied on 5' RACE. Sequenced on an Illumina HiSeq 2000. A universal primer binding site was introduced by template switching, and a unique molecular identifier was present in the final cDNA, enabling accurate counting of TCR cDNA molecules. First-strand cDNA for TCR alpha and beta chains was synthesized from specific primers in the conserved constant-segment region. To control for contamination, every cDNA library was double barcoded, receiving both a SMART-Mk sample barcode and Illumina barcodes. Two successive PCR steps introduced TruSeq adapter sequences along with Illumina sample barcodes. The TCR alpha and beta cDNA libraries were sequenced on the Illumina HiSeq platform using custom primers. The paper's processing steps were these. MiGEC was used to process raw reads and extract unique molecular identifiers, and MiXCR was used to find CDR3 positions. For each individual, recombination models were inferred using an EM algorithm with the repgenHMM and IGoR tools. The analysis of shared clonotypes was done with the tcR package in R, with sharing normalized by the product of cloneset sizes. To study raw recombination without the effects of thymic and clonal selection, out-of-frame nonproductive sequences were analyzed. In TCRdb, the public reads were trimmed at Q25 with fastp and aligned with MiXCR, with productive beta chains retained. A single entry per CDR3 protein holds the most common genes and DNA from its merged rows. What appears here as the V and J calls and clone size reflects TCRdb's work, not the paper's. Counted in this sample were around 160,000 distinct CDR3 sequences; around 3.4% of them appeared once. More than 6.5% of the sample belongs to the ten largest clones.

Broader findings and caveats from the paper: Because the same donors could not be followed over many years, conclusions were based on cross-sectional statistical analysis. Out-of-frame TCR alpha sequences shared between twins showed an excess of low generation-probability sequences compared with coincidental sharing between unrelated individuals. Invariant T cells such as MAIT and iNKT could partly confound zero-insertion analyses, though diverse VJ usage argued against this for most clonotypes. Recombination models systematically underestimated out-of-frame TCR alpha sharing in monozygotic twins but agreed with sharing between unrelated individuals. In beta out-of-frame sequences, excess twin sharing was weaker, because having fewer shared sequences lowered the signal-to-noise ratio. Abundant cord blood beta clonotypes had fewer insertions, young adult naive repertoires showed a similar but weaker trend, and memory repertoires showed no such trend.

Between the V and J ends, shortened by 3 bases and 2 bases respectively, the junction contains 9 bases. Its CDR3 holds 14 amino acids, cysteine through phenylalanine. This entry keeps only the CDR3 DNA: 42 bases, framed from base 1. Only healthy Caucasian donors were included. Miltenyi CD45RO+ enrichment and human naive T-cell isolation kits were used to isolate memory (CD45RO+) and naive T cells from PBMC. The clonotype was recovered from a man aged 18 to 29 in good health. Specimen: memory T cells sorted from blood. Per the publication, the cell subset or site label means: CD45RO+ enriched T cells. The sequence is built from TRBV12-3 or TRBV12-4 and TRBJ2-3; TRBD1 is a weak D gene call, 5 bases matching. The DNA sequence is as follows: TGTGCCAGCAGTTTGGACAAAACCACAGATACGCAGTATTTT. Its product reads: CASSLDKTTDTQYF.